This TCR beta chain was recovered during a study of blood T cell repertoires in COVID-19 (dated by TCRdb to 2018 to 2021). About the investigation overall: Samples covering the acute and convalescent phases of COVID-19 were provided by collaborators in the United States, Italy and Spain. The material from the prospective study consisted of cDNA or gDNA derived from T cells, B-cell-depleted T cells, or PBMCs. Deeply sampled blood TCRbeta repertoires from subjects exposed to, actively infected with, or recovered from COVID-19 were included in the dataset. The repertoires were made available in a free public database intended to serve as a resource for research on the immune response to SARS-CoV-2. Samples were obtained from the ongoing ImmuneRACE study (first 160 participants) and from some 1,200 subjects provided by 6 global collaborators. Nearly every sample came with metadata listing a de-identified subject ID, COVID-19 status, age in years and sex. HLA class I and class II types, where available, came from metadata supplied by the sample provider rather than from assay-based typing. What the work shows at the level of the full study, not this receptor alone: The quantity of clinical and demographic metadata differed by source and by participant and was supplied without curation.

TCRbeta CDR3 regions were amplified from genomic DNA using the immunoSEQ Assay, a bias-controlled multiplex PCR. The study's processing was this. The number of nucleated cells in each sample was estimated from the amplification of reference gene primers within the assay. Sequence reads were collapsed and filtered to measure the absolute abundance of every unique TCRbeta CDR3 rearrangement. For each sample, productive Simpson clonality was calculated as the square root of Simpson's diversity index over productive rearrangements. TCRdb's version of the immuneACCESS table is confined to in-frame rearrangements and falls short of the full clone set. An unresolved V gene accounts for under half of the shortfall where checked; the remainder is of unknown origin. For V, J and clone size, that table is used; D and trimming come from the DNA. In all, the sample holds around 23,000 clones, and 85% to 90% of those were seen once. Around 19% of the sample comes from the top ten.

Counted from cysteine to phenylalanine, this CDR3 has 16 amino acids. Only CDR3 DNA remains: 48 bases, in frame from the first base. CDR1 SGHTS and CDR2 YDEGEE were looked up in the germline V gene. Trimming removed 3 bases from V and 1 base from J, leaving 15 bases between the germline ends. In regard to this clone: The antigen this receptor binds is unknown. Nothing much larger sits one base from this clone, and base qualities are not available.

Collaborating institutions collected whole blood in K2EDTA tubes following their own protocols. Collaborator samples were shipped for TCRbeta analysis as frozen whole blood, isolated PBMCs, or DNA extracted from either sample type. This sequence originates from a human donor in a cohort sampled during active COVID-19. This chain joins TRBV5-8 to TRBJ2-3, and the D gene may be TRBD2, 6 bases matching. The specimen was peripheral blood. For the CDR3, the sequence is CASSSQRSGGTDTQYF. The DNA is as follows: TGTGCCAGCAGCTCGCAAAGATCGGGGGGCACAGATACGCAGTATTTT.